This is a list of T cell receptor beta chains from one sample in a study of regulatory T cells in long-lasting Graves disease. Using its own MiXCR run on the multiplex PCR reads, TCRdb lists one record per CDR3 protein. The repertoire holds 450,000 to 600,000 distinct CDR3 sequences, with about 13% as singletons. The same specimen was also included in a second study, on T cells in Graves' hyperthyroidism and ophthalmopathy.

The input for sequencing was peripheral blood mononuclear cells (PBMCs), taken at new diagnosis, from a patient treated with antithyroid drugs. All receptors derive from a man aged 25-40 years with Graves disease. Both conserved end residues are part of each CDR3. Fields, in order: clone size, D gene, V gene, CDR3 length, J gene, CDR3 protein, CDR3 DNA. A D gene is named only where the DNA matches it firmly. For some rows the clone size is stated as once, few or many, or as a class when expanded; others skip it.

size: many
D: TRBD1
V: TRBV2
length: 18
J: TRBJ1-2
CDR3: CATILVPGQTFGGYGYTF
DNA: TGTGCCACCATACTTGTACCGGGACAGACATTTGGAGGCTATGGCTACACCTTC

size: few
D: NA
V: TRBV29-1
length: 11
J: TRBJ2-7
CDR3: CSVARGGEQYF
DNA: TGCAGCGTTGCAAGGGGTGGCGAGCAGTACTTC

size: many
D: NA
V: TRBV6-2/TRBV6-3
length: 13
J: TRBJ1-4
CDR3: CASSEAVNEKLFF
DNA: TGTGCCAGCAGTGAGGCGGTTAATGAAAAACTGTTTTTT

size: many
D: TRBD2
V: TRBV7-2
length: 18
J: TRBJ2-3
CDR3: CASSLASSGGLSTDTQYF
DNA: TGTGCCAGCAGCTTAGCCTCTAGCGGGGGGCTGAGCACAGATACGCAGTATTTT

size: NA
D: NA
V: TRBV20-1
length: 21
J: TRBJ2-3
CDR3: CSARDLRLLGSRPVGTDTQYF
DNA: TGCAGTGCTAGAGATCTCCGTCTTTTGGGGTCGAGGCCCGTAGGCACAGATACGCAGTATTTT

size: many
D: TRBD1
V: TRBV24-1
length: 14
J: TRBJ1-1
CDR3: CAARSGGRDTEAFF
DNA: TGTGCCGCCAGATCAGGGGGACGAGACACTGAAGCTTTCTTT

size: few
D: NA
V: TRBV10-3
length: 14
J: TRBJ2-1
CDR3: CAISVRSSYNEQFF
DNA: TGTGCCATCAGTGTGAGGAGCTCCTACAATGAGCAGTTCTTC

size: few
D: NA
V: TRBV7-9
length: 12
J: TRBJ2-1
CDR3: CASSRDSGKQFF
DNA: TGTGCCAGCAGTCGGGACTCGGGAAAGCAGTTCTTC

size: few
D: NA
V: TRBV12-3/TRBV12-4
length: 14
J: TRBJ1-6
CDR3: CASSLDRYNSPLHF
DNA: TGTGCCAGCAGTTTGGATCGTTATAATTCACCCCTCCACTTT

size: many
D: TRBD1
V: TRBV2
length: 14
J: TRBJ2-7
CDR3: CASGRGTGGYEQYF
DNA: TGTGCCAGCGGAAGGGGGACAGGGGGCTACGAGCAGTACTTC

size: NA
D: TRBD2
V: TRBV20-1
length: 13
J: TRBJ2-3
CDR3: CSAPGLAGYTQYF
DNA: TGCAGTGCCCCGGGACTAGCGGGGTATACGCAGTATTTT

size: many
D: NA
V: TRBV5-1
length: 13
J: TRBJ2-7
CDR3: CASSLPGTYEQYF
DNA: TGCGCCAGCAGCTTGCCGGGTACCTACGAGCAGTACTTC

size: many
D: NA
V: TRBV5-1
length: 15
J: TRBJ2-2
CDR3: CASSLARAGAGELFF
DNA: TGCGCCAGCAGCTTGGCCCGGGCAGGGGCCGGGGAGCTGTTTTTT

size: many
D: NA
V: TRBV7-2
length: 15
J: TRBJ1-1
CDR3: CASSLELGRAAEAFF
DNA: TGTGCCAGCAGCCTTGAGTTAGGCAGGGCGGCTGAAGCTTTCTTT

size: many
D: NA
V: TRBV7-2
length: 15
J: TRBJ2-7
CDR3: CASSFERDGSYEQYF
DNA: TGTGCCAGCAGCTTCGAGAGGGACGGGAGCTACGAGCAGTACTTC

size: many
D: NA
V: TRBV19
length: 15
J: TRBJ2-5
CDR3: CASSTLTGRWETQYF
DNA: TGTGCCAGTAGTACACTGACAGGGAGGTGGGAGACCCAGTACTTC

size: NA
D: TRBD1
V: TRBV5-1
length: 17
J: TRBJ1-1
CDR3: CASSSRGATGVNTEAFF
DNA: TGCGCCAGCAGCTCGAGAGGAGCGACAGGGGTGAACACTGAAGCTTTCTTT

size: NA
D: TRBD1
V: TRBV5-1
length: 15
J: TRBJ1-4
CDR3: CASSFRTGDYEKLFF
DNA: TGCGCCAGCAGCTTCCGGACAGGGGATTACGAAAAACTGTTTTTT

size: many
D: NA
V: TRBV12-3/TRBV12-4
length: 12
J: TRBJ1-3
CDR3: CASHRAGNTIYF
DNA: TGTGCCAGCCACAGGGCTGGAAACACCATATATTTT

size: NA
D: NA
V: TRBV5-6
length: 14
J: TRBJ1-5
CDR3: CASSFRGFNQPQHF
DNA: TGTGCCAGCAGCTTCCGAGGGTTCAATCAGCCCCAGCATTTT

size: NA
D: TRBD1
V: TRBV12-3/TRBV12-4
length: 15
J: TRBJ2-2
CDR3: CASRGPDRGSGELFF
DNA: TGTGCCAGCAGGGGGCCCGACAGGGGGAGCGGGGAGCTGTTTTTT

size: many
D: NA
V: TRBV11-2
length: 17
J: TRBJ2-4
CDR3: CASSPPEGTQAKNIQYF
DNA: TGTGCCAGCAGCCCACCCGAGGGGACCCAAGCCAAAAACATTCAGTACTTC

size: few
D: NA
V: TRBV24-1
length: 15
J: TRBJ2-7
CDR3: CATSDGPGRSYEQYF
DNA: TGTGCCACCAGTGATGGGCCGGGTCGCTCCTACGAGCAGTACTTC

size: few
D: NA
V: TRBV24-1
length: 14
J: TRBJ2-3
CDR3: CATSDRSFGDTQYF
DNA: TGTGCCACCAGTGATCGGAGTTTTGGAGATACGCAGTATTTT